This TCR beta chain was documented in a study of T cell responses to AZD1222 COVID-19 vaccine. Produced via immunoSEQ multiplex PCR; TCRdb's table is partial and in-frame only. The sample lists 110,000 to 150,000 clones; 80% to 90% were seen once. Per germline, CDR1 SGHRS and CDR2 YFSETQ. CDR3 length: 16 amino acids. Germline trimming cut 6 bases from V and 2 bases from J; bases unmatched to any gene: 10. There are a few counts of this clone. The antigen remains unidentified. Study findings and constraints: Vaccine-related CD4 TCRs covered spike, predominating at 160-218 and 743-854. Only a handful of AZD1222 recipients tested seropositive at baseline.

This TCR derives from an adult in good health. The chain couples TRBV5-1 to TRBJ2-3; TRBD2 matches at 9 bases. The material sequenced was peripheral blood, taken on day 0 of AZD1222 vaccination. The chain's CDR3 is CASKISAGGYTDTQYF. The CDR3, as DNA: TGCGCCAGCAAGATTTCAGCGGGAGGCTACACAGATACGCAGTATTTT.